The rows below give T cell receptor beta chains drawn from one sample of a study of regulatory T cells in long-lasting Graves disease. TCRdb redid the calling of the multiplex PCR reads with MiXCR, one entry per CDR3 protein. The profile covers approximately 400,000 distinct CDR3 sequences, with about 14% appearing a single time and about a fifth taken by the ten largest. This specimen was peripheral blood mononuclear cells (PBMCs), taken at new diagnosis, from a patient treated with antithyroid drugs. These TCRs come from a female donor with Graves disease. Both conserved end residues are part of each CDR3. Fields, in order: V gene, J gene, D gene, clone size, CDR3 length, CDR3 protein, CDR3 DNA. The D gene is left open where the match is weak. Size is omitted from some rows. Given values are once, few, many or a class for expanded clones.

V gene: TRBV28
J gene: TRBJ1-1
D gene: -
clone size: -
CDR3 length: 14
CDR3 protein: CASWEGAGNTEAFF
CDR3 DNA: TGTGCCAGTTGGGAGGGCGCGGGGAACACTGAAGCTTTCTTT

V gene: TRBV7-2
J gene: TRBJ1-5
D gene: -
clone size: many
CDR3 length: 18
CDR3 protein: CASSFDRFGPFSNQPQHF
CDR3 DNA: TGTGCCAGCAGCTTCGACAGGTTCGGCCCCTTTAGCAATCAGCCCCAGCATTTT

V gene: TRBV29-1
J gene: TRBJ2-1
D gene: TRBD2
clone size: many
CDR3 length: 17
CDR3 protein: CSVAGGRASGAYNEQFF
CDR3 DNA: TGCAGCGTTGCCGGGGGGAGGGCTAGCGGAGCCTACAATGAGCAGTTCTTC

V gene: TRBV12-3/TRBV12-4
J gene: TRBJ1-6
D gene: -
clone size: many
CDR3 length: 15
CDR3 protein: CASSFGRAVNSPLHF
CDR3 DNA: TGTGCCAGCAGTTTTGGCAGGGCGGTGAATTCACCCCTCCACTTT

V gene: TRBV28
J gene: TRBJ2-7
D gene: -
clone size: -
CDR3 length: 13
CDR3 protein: CASSVFEPYEQYF
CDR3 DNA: TGTGCCAGCAGTGTGTTTGAGCCCTACGAGCAGTACTTC

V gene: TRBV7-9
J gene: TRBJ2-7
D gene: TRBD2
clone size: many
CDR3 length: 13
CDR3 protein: CASSPGLASEQYF
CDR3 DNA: TGTGCCAGCAGCCCCGGACTAGCGTCCGAGCAGTACTTC

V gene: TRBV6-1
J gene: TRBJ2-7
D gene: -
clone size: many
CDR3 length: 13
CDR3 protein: CASMLGPTYEQYF
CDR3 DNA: TGTGCCAGCATGCTAGGGCCGACGTACGAGCAGTACTTC

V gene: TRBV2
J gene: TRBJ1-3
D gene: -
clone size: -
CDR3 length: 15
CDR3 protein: CASSEIPWPRNTIYF
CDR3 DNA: TGTGCCAGCAGTGAAATCCCGTGGCCCAGAAACACCATATATTTT

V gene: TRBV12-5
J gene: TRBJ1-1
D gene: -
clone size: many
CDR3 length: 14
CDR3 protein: CASGSRQMNTEAFF
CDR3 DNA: TGTGCTAGTGGTTCAAGACAAATGAACACTGAAGCTTTCTTT

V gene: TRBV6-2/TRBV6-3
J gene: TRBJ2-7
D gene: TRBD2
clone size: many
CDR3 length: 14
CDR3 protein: CASSSGGPIREQYF
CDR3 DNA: TGTGCCAGCAGCTCGGGAGGGCCAATTAGGGAGCAGTACTTC

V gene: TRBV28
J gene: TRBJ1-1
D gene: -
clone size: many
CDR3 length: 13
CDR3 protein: CASSNSQNTEAFF
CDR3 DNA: TGTGCCAGCAGCAACAGCCAAAACACTGAAGCTTTCTTT

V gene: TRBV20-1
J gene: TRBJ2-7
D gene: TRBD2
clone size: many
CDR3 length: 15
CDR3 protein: CSARPTSGSSYEQYF
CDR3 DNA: TGCAGTGCTAGACCAACTAGCGGGAGCTCCTACGAGCAGTACTTC

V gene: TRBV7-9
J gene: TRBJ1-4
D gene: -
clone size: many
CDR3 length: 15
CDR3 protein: CASSLAARGEEKLFF
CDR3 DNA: TGTGCCAGCAGCTTAGCGGCCAGGGGAGAAGAAAAACTGTTTTTT

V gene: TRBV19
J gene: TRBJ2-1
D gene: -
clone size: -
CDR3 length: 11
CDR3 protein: CASSGENEQFF
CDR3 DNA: TGTGCCAGTAGTGGGGAAAATGAGCAGTTCTTC

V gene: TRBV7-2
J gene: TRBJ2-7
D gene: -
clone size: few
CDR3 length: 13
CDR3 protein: CASSLYRAYEQYF
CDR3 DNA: TGTGCCAGCAGCTTGTACCGGGCCTACGAGCAGTACTTC

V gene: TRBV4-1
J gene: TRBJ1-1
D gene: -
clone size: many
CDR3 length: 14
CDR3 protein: CASSQESVNTEAFF
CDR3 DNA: TGCGCCAGCAGCCAAGAATCGGTGAACACTGAAGCTTTCTTT

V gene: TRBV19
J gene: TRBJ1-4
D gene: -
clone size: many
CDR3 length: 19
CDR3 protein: CASSILYSGPHVTNEKLFF
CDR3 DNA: TGTGCCAGTAGTATATTATATTCGGGACCGCACGTCACTAATGAAAAACTGTTTTTT

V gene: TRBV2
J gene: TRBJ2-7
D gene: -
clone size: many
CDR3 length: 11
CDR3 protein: CASMGPYEQYF
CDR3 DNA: TGTGCCAGCATGGGCCCTTACGAGCAGTACTTC

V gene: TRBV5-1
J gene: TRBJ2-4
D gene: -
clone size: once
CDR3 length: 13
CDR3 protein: CASSPTSRDIQYF
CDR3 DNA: TGCGCCAGCAGCCCGACTAGTCGGGACATTCAGTACTTC

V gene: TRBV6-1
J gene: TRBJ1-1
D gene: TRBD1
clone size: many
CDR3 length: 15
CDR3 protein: CASSLDTTGQTEAFF
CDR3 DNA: TGTGCCAGCAGTCTAGATACGACAGGGCAAACTGAAGCTTTCTTT

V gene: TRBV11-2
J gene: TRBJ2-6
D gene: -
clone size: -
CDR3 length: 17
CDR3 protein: CASSLVDSSSGANVLTF
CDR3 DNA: TGTGCCAGCAGCTTAGTAGACAGTTCCTCTGGGGCCAACGTCCTGACTTTC

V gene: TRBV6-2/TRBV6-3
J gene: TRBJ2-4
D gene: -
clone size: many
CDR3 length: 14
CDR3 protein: CASSTTTGLDIQYF
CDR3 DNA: TGTGCCAGCAGTACGACCACAGGTCTGGACATTCAGTACTTC